This T cell receptor beta chain appears in the sequencing data of a study of blood T cell repertoires in COVID-19. Germline CDR1 reads SGHRS; CDR2 reads YFSETQ. There are 16 residues in the CDR3. Deletions cut 3 bases from V and 5 bases from J, with 20 bases between. This clone was seen once. The method was immunoSEQ multiplex PCR; TCRdb's version includes in-frame clones alone and lacks a portion of them. The sample consists of roughly 260,000 clones, around 90% of them appearing once. This clonotype originated in a man aged 60 to 69 who had recovered from COVID-19. Sequences were obtained from peripheral blood. The J gene is TRBJ2-5, the V gene TRBV5-1; the D gene is possibly TRBD2 (5 bases). Here the CDR3 reads CASSSRAGVKRETQYF. CDR3 sequence (DNA): TGCGCCAGCAGCTCACGGGCCGGGGTGAAAAGGGAGACCCAGTACTTC.